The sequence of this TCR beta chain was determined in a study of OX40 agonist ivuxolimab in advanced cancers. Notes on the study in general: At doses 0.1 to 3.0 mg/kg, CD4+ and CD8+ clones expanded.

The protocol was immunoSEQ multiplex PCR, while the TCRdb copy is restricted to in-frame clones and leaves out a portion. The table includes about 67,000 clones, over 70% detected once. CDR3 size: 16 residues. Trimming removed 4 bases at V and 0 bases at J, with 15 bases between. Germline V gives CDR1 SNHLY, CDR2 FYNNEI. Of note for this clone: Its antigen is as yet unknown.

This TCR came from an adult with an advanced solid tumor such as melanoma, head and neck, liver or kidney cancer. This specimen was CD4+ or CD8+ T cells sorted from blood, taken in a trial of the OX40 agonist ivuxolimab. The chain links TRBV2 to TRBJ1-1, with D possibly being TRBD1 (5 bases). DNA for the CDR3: TGTGCCAGCAGTGGAGGGCAGGGAGGAATGAACACTGAAGCTTTCTTT. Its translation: CASSGGQGGMNTEAFF.